A selection of T cell receptor beta chains follows, all from one sample in a study of Graves' ophthalmopathy and Graves' hyperthyroidism. TCRdb called the multiplex PCR reads again in MiXCR, with one record for every CDR3 protein. The repertoire consists of more than 550,000 distinct CDR3 sequences, with about 41% occurring once and the leading ten covering more than 2.5%. The sample was peripheral blood. Source of these receptors: an adult man with Graves' ophthalmopathy. CDR3s include the opening cysteine and the closing phenylalanine or tryptophan. D genes are given only for firm matches. Size tells how often a clone was seen (once, few, many) or the class of an expanded clone, and some rows leave it out.

size	D	V	J	DNA	CDR3
.	TRBD1	TRBV19	TRBJ2-2	TGTGCCAGTAAAAGAACCGGGACAGGGAGCACCGGGGAGCTGTTTTTT	CASKRTGTGSTGELFF
.	TRBD2	TRBV10-2	TRBJ2-5	TGCGCCAGCAGTGATGGCGGGGGATACTACAATGAGCAGTACTTC	CASSDGGGYYNEQYF
many	.	TRBV7-8	TRBJ1-6	TGTGCCAGCAGCCGGGGGGCTGACAATTCACCCCTCCACTTT	CASSRGADNSPLHF
many	TRBD1	TRBV10-3	TRBJ2-6	TGTGCCATCAGACCGACAGGGGCAGGATCTGGGGCCAACGTCCTGACTTTC	CAIRPTGAGSGANVLTF
.	.	TRBV5-1	TRBJ1-6	TGCGCCAGCAGCTTGGCGGGACGGCCTAATCCACCCCTCCACTTT	CASSLAGRPNPPLHF
.	.	TRBV7-2	TRBJ1-6	TGTGCCAGCAGCTTGAGCATCTATAATCCACCCCTCCACTTT	CASSLSIYNPPLHF
.	.	TRBV5-1	TRBJ1-2	TGCGCCAGCAGCCAAGATTTTGTCGGGGTGGGTGGCTACACCTTC	CASSQDFVGVGGYTF
.	TRBD1	TRBV27	TRBJ1-2	TGTGCCAGCAGTCCCAAGACAGGGGGTGGCTACACCTTC	CASSPKTGGGYTF
few	.	TRBV10-3	TRBJ2-3	TGTGCCATCAGTGTAGGAAGCACAGATACGCAGTATTTT	CAISVGSTDTQYF
.	TRBD2	TRBV12-3/TRBV12-4	TRBJ2-5	TGTGCCAGCAGTCGGACTAGCGGGGACCAAGAGACCCAGTACTTC	CASSRTSGDQETQYF
few	.	TRBV9	TRBJ2-7	TGTGCCAGCAGCCCCAGCCTTTTAGACGAGCAGTACTTC	CASSPSLLDEQYF
.	.	TRBV11-2	TRBJ1-5	TGTGCCAGCTCAACAGGGATAGGCAATCAGCCCCAGCATTTT	CASSTGIGNQPQHF
.	TRBD2	TRBV15	TRBJ2-7	TGTGCCACCAAACCGGGAGGTACCTACGAGCAGTACTTC	CATKPGGTYEQYF
.	TRBD1	TRBV10-2	TRBJ1-2	TGTGCCAGCACACCACGGGACAGCGGGTATGCTTCTGGCTACACCTTC	CASTPRDSGYASGYTF
few	TRBD2	TRBV20-1	TRBJ2-7	TGCAGTGCTAGAGATCTCCAACTAGCGGGAGTTAATGAGCAGTACTTC	CSARDLQLAGVNEQYF
many	.	TRBV12-3/TRBV12-4	TRBJ1-1	TGTGCCAGCAGTTTCCAGTCCGGGATGAACACTGAAGCTTTCTTT	CASSFQSGMNTEAFF
few	.	TRBV20-1	TRBJ1-5	TGCAGTGCTAGTCTCCAGGATTTACAGCCCCAGCATTTT	CSASLQDLQPQHF
.	.	TRBV25-1	TRBJ1-6	TGTGCCAGCAGTGCCAGAGACCGGGACTGGCATAATTCACCCCTCCACTTT	CASSARDRDWHNSPLHF
many	.	TRBV2	TRBJ2-2	TGTGCCAGCAGTTCCGCAGCGTCCGGGGAGCTGTTTTTT	CASSSAASGELFF
many	.	TRBV11-2	TRBJ1-1	TGTGCCAGCAGCTTATACGGGACGAACACTGAAGCTTTCTTT	CASSLYGTNTEAFF
few	.	TRBV27	TRBJ1-4	TGTGCCACCATGCAGTTCCCCACTAATGAAAAACTGTTTTTT	CATMQFPTNEKLFF
.	.	TRBV19	TRBJ2-2	TGTGCCAGTACCGTGTGGGGGGTAGTATCCACCGGGGAGCTGTTTTTT	CASTVWGVVSTGELFF
many	.	TRBV7-9	TRBJ1-1	TGTGCCAGCAGCTTGGACACTGAAGCTTTCTTT	CASSLDTEAFF
many	.	TRBV29-1	TRBJ1-3	TGCAGCGTCGAAGGAAGGGCTGGAAACACCATATATTTT	CSVEGRAGNTIYF
few	TRBD2	TRBV6-5	TRBJ2-7	TGTGCCAGCAGTTACAGCGGGAGACACTACGAGCAGTACTTC	CASSYSGRHYEQYF
many	.	TRBV20-1	TRBJ1-1	TGCAGTGCTACGCCCCAGACAAGGAGGGGCACTGAAGCTTTCTTT	CSATPQTRRGTEAFF
many	TRBD1	TRBV7-9	TRBJ2-5	TGTGCCAGCAACAGGGGTTGGGTGCGGGAGACCCAGTACTTC	CASNRGWVRETQYF
.	.	TRBV10-3	TRBJ1-3	TGTGCCAGCGTCGGGGCGGACAGCTCTGGAAACACCATATATTTT	CASVGADSSGNTIYF
few	.	TRBV12-3/TRBV12-4	TRBJ2-2	TGTGCCAGCAGTTCCCCCGCTATGACCGGGGAGCTGTTTTTT	CASSSPAMTGELFF
.	.	TRBV15	TRBJ1-5	TGTGCCACCAGCAGCAGAAGGGGAGAACAGCCCCAGCATTTT	CATSSRRGEQPQHF
many	.	TRBV7-9	TRBJ1-1	TGTGCCAGCAGCTTATGGGGACTCCCCGAAGCTTTCTTT	CASSLWGLPEAFF
many	.	TRBV11-3	TRBJ1-5	TGTGCCAGCAGCTTAGCCGGGCCAGGGACTCAGCCCCAGCATTTT	CASSLAGPGTQPQHF
many	TRBD2	TRBV29-1	TRBJ2-6	TGCAGCGTTGCGGGGGGGGGATCTGGGGCCAACGTCCTGACTTTC	CSVAGGGSGANVLTF
.	TRBD1	TRBV7-2	TRBJ1-6	TGTGCCAGCAGGACCGGGACAGGGATTCGCTCACCCCTCCACTTT	CASRTGTGIRSPLHF
.	.	TRBV5-5	TRBJ2-2	TGTGCCAGCAGCCAAGATGGTGGGATTGGGGGGCAGTTTTTT	CASSQDGGIGGQFF
many	TRBD1	TRBV29-1	TRBJ1-2	TGCAGCGTTGAAGGGGGGACAGGTTTATTCTATGGCTACACCTTC	CSVEGGTGLFYGYTF
few	.	TRBV12-3/TRBV12-4	TRBJ2-2	TGTGCCAGCAGTTTATCAACCGGTTGGACCGGGGAGCTGTTTTTT	CASSLSTGWTGELFF
.	.	TRBV18	TRBJ2-3	TGTGCCAGCTCACCACAAGATACGCAGTATTTT	CASSPQDTQYF